The source of this T cell receptor beta chain is a study of control samples from healthy donors and cancer patients. Looked up from germline, CDR1 is SNHLY and CDR2 is FYNNEI. V lost 4 bases, J lost 3 bases, and 12 bases lay in between. The length of the CDR3 is 14 residues. This clone was picked up a small number of times. Libraries were prepared by immunoSEQ multiplex PCR; TCRdb keeps only in-frame clonotypes and omits some of them. The data contain about 80,000 clones, roughly nine tenths of them singletons. The sample was blood. The sequence was collected from a middle-aged man in good health. This chain joins TRBV2 and TRBJ1-1, with D perhaps matching TRBD1 (6 bases). The CDR3 DNA follows: TGTGCCAGCAGTGGTCAGGGGTCTTACACTGAAGCTTTCTTT. Translating it yields CASSGQGSYTEAFF.